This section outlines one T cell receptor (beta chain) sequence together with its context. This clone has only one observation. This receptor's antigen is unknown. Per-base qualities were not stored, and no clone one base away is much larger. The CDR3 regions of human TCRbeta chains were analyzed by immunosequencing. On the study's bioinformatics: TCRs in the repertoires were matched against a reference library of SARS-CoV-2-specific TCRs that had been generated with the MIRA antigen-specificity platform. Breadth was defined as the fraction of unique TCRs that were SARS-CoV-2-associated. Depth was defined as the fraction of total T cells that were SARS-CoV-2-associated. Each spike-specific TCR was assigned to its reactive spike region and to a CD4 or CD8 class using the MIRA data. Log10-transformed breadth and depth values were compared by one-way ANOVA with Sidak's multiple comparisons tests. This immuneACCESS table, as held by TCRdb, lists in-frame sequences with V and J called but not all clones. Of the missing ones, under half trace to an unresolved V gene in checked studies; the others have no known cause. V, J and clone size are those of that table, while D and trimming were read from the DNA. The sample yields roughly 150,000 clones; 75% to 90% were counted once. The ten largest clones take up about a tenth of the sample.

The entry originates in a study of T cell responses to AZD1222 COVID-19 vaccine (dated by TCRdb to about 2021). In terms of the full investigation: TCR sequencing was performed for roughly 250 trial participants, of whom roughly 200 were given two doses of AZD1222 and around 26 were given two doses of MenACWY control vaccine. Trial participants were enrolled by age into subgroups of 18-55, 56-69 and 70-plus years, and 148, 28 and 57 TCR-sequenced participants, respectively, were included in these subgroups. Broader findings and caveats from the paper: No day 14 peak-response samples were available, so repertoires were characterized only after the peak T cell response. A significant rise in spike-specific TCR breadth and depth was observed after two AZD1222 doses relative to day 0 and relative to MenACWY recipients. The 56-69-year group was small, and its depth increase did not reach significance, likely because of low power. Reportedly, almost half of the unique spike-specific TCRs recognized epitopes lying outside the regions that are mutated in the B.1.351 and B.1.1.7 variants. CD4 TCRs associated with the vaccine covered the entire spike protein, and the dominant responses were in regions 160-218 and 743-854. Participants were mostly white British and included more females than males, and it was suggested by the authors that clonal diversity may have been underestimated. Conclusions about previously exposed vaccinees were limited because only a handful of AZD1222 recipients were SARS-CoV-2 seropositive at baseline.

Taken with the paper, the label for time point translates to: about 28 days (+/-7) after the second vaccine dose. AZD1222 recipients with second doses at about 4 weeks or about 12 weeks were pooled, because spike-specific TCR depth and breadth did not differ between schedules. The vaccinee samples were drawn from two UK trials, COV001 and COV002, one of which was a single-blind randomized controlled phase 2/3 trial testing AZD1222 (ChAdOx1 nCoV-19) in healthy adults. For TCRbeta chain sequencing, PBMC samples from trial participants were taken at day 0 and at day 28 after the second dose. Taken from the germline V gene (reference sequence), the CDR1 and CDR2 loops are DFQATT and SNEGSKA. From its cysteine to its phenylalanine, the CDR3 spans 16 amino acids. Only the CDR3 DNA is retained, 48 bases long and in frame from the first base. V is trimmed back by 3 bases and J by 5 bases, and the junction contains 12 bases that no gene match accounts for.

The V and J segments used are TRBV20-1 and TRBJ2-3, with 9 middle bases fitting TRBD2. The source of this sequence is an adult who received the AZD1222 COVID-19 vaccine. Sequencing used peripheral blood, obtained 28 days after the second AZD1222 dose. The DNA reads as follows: TGCAGTGCTAGTGTGACTAGCGGAGGACCTCGAGATACGCAGTATTTT. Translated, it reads CSASVTSGGPRDTQYF.